The clone carrying this T cell receptor beta chain was counted many times. Antigen specificity is unknown. This specimen belongs to a study of blood T cells in healthy people across ages. Individuals who donated were healthy Caucasians from Russia aged about 6 to 100. Study-wide results and caveats: Donor CMV status was unknown, possibly confounding expanded clonotype changes. Significant beta diversity loss was already apparent by age roughly 38, declining roughly linearly.

The V gene end was trimmed by 5 bases and the J gene end by 0 bases; junction bases not matched to a gene: 3. The CDR3 has 14 amino acids. Germline CDR1 SEHNR, CDR2 FQNEAQ (reference sequence). Primers used in a second PCR of roughly 7 to 11 cycles were a sample-barcoded 5' primer and a J-beta primer mix. TCRdb ran MiXCR on the 5' RACE reads and lists one entry per CDR3 protein. The sample includes more than 800,000 distinct CDR3 sequences, less than 35% of them seen just once. This clonotype was sampled from an elderly woman in good health. The sequenced material came from blood. The chain joins TRBV7-9 to TRBJ2-5; 7 positions match TRBD1. The CDR3 DNA reads as TGTGCCAGCAGCCGTGGGACAGACCAAGAGACCCAGTACTTC. It codes for CASSRGTDQETQYF. Full variable domain (remainder filled in from reference TRBV7-9 and TRBJ2-5): DTGVSQNPRHKITKRGQNVTFRCDPISEHNRLYWYRQTLGQGPEFLTYFQNEAQLEKSRLLSDRFSAERPKGSFSTLEIQRTEQGDSAMYLCASSRGTDQETQYFGPGTRLLVL.